Detailed here is one TCR beta chain. Its antigen is not identified. This sample was taken from a study of radiotherapy plus CTLA-4 blockade in lung cancer. At the level of the study: Objective responses emerged in under 20% of patients, and roughly 32% attained disease control.

Trimming removed 6 bases at V and 5 bases at J, with 20 bases between. The V gene's germline CDR1 is SGHRS and CDR2 YFSETQ. The CDR3 covers 15 residues. Those with chemo-refractory metastatic non-small-cell lung cancer were treated with focal radiation combined with CTLA-4 blockade using ipilimumab. Study observations and caveats: Response, reportedly, was best predicted by interferon-beta along with early blood T cell clone dynamics. Some TCR clones had been derived from tumors. These clones expanded in peripheral blood after radiotherapy plus ipilimumab.

The data were produced by immunoSEQ multiplex PCR, yet TCRdb's version contains in-frame clones alone and is incomplete. The sample shows tens of thousands of clones, around 77% of them seen only once. The chain employs TRBV5-1 and TRBJ2-5; a weak D match, TRBD2 (6 bases). The source of this sequence is a human donor with non-small cell lung cancer whose response to radiotherapy plus ipilimumab could not be evaluated. The source was peripheral blood, collected from a patient treated with radiotherapy plus ipilimumab. This CDR3 is CASTTVRTGEETQYF. The CDR3 bases are TGCGCCAGCACTACGGTCCGGACGGGAGAGGAGACCCAGTACTTC.